Listed below are T cell receptor beta chains from one sample, sequenced in a study of blood T cell repertoires in COVID-19. Repertoires were generated with immunoSEQ multiplex PCR, while TCRdb's copy carries only in-frame clones and drops some. The sample holds over 45,000 clones, 80% seen once. The sample taken for sequencing was peripheral blood. These receptors were obtained from a man between 60 and 75 years old with acute or convalescent COVID-19. CDR3s include the opening cysteine and the closing phenylalanine or tryptophan. The D gene is left open where the match is weak. Rows may omit the clone size; those that give it use once, few, many or a size class.

abundance: .; v_gene: TRBV5-6; j_gene: TRBJ2-7; d_gene: TRBD2; len: 14; CDR3aa: CASSTLLAGAEQYF; CDR3nt: TGTGCCAGCAGCACACTACTAGCGGGGGCCGAGCAGTACTTC
abundance: few; v_gene: TRBV30; j_gene: TRBJ1-4; d_gene: .; len: 13; CDR3aa: CAWASQVGGKLFF; CDR3nt: TGTGCCTGGGCCTCGCAGGTGGGAGGAAAACTGTTTTTT
abundance: once; v_gene: TRBV28; j_gene: TRBJ2-7; d_gene: TRBD2; len: 12; CDR3aa: CASSPGREERYF; CDR3nt: TGTGCCAGCAGCCCCGGGAGGGAAGAACGATACTTC
abundance: .; v_gene: TRBV6-5; j_gene: TRBJ2-5; d_gene: TRBD1; len: 15; CDR3aa: CASSSPRGSQETQYF; CDR3nt: TGTGCCAGCAGTTCGCCCAGGGGGTCCCAAGAGACCCAGTACTTC
abundance: .; v_gene: TRBV5-7; j_gene: TRBJ1-3; d_gene: TRBD1; len: 11; CDR3aa: CASSQGDTIYF; CDR3nt: TGTGCCAGCAGCCAGGGGGACACCATATATTTT
abundance: .; v_gene: TRBV30; j_gene: TRBJ1-4; d_gene: .; len: 14; CDR3aa: CAWRVRGADEKLFF; CDR3nt: TGTGCCTGGAGGGTAAGGGGTGCGGATGAAAAACTGTTTTTT
abundance: .; v_gene: TRBV4-1; j_gene: TRBJ2-7; d_gene: TRBD1; len: 16; CDR3aa: CASSNVAGTVNYEQYF; CDR3nt: TGCGCCAGCAGCAACGTAGCCGGGACAGTAAATTACGAGCAGTACTTC
abundance: .; v_gene: TRBV4-1; j_gene: TRBJ2-1; d_gene: TRBD2; len: 16; CDR3aa: CASSQFPSGSYNEQFF; CDR3nt: TGCGCCAGCAGCCAATTCCCTAGCGGCTCCTACAATGAGCAGTTCTTC
abundance: .; v_gene: TRBV21-1; j_gene: TRBJ2-3; d_gene: .; len: 16; CDR3aa: CASSMGQRDVTDTQYF; CDR3nt: TGTGCCAGCAGCATGGGACAGAGGGATGTGACAGATACGCAGTATTTT
abundance: .; v_gene: TRBV13; j_gene: TRBJ2-7; d_gene: TRBD2; len: 15; CDR3aa: CASSRGGASSYEQYF; CDR3nt: TGTGCCAGCAGCCGGGGGGGTGCCAGCTCCTACGAGCAGTACTTC
abundance: .; v_gene: TRBV29-1; j_gene: TRBJ2-7; d_gene: .; len: 13; CDR3aa: CSVVGVLTDEQYF; CDR3nt: TGCAGCGTTGTCGGGGTTTTAACCGACGAGCAGTACTTC
abundance: medium-sized; v_gene: TRBV19; j_gene: TRBJ1-5; d_gene: .; len: 13; CDR3aa: CASGQGSYQPQHF; CDR3nt: TGTGCCAGTGGCCAGGGATCCTATCAGCCCCAGCATTTT
abundance: few; v_gene: TRBV6-5; j_gene: TRBJ2-2; d_gene: .; len: 15; CDR3aa: CASGGQKEFAGELFF; CDR3nt: TGTGCCAGCGGGGGCCAGAAGGAATTCGCCGGGGAGCTGTTTTTT
abundance: .; v_gene: TRBV29-1; j_gene: TRBJ1-4; d_gene: TRBD1; len: 14; CDR3aa: CSVSKGAGNEKLFF; CDR3nt: TGCAGCGTTTCCAAGGGGGCTGGTAATGAAAAACTGTTTTTT
abundance: .; v_gene: TRBV5-1; j_gene: TRBJ2-3; d_gene: TRBD2; len: 16; CDR3aa: CASSPTSGSYTDTQYF; CDR3nt: TGCGCCAGCAGCCCGACTAGCGGCAGTTACACAGATACGCAGTATTTT
abundance: few; v_gene: TRBV28; j_gene: TRBJ1-3; d_gene: .; len: 14; CDR3aa: CASSARISGNTIYF; CDR3nt: TGTGCCAGCTCCGCCAGGATCTCTGGAAACACCATATATTTT
abundance: .; v_gene: TRBV6-6; j_gene: TRBJ2-7; d_gene: .; len: 14; CDR3aa: CASRVGGLGDEQYF; CDR3nt: TGTGCCAGCAGAGTGGGAGGCCTAGGGGACGAGCAGTACTTC
abundance: once; v_gene: TRBV28; j_gene: TRBJ2-3; d_gene: .; len: 14; CDR3aa: CASSLGGSTDTQYF; CDR3nt: TGTGCCAGCAGTTTAGGGGGGAGCACAGATACGCAGTATTTT
abundance: .; v_gene: TRBV12-3/TRBV12-4; j_gene: TRBJ1-4; d_gene: .; len: 13; CDR3aa: CASSQWEGEKLFF; CDR3nt: TGTGCCAGCAGTCAGTGGGAGGGGGAAAAACTGTTTTTT
abundance: .; v_gene: TRBV12-3/TRBV12-4; j_gene: TRBJ2-7; d_gene: TRBD2; len: 13; CDR3aa: CASTPGGGYEQYF; CDR3nt: TGTGCCAGCACCCCCGGGGGGGGCTACGAGCAGTACTTC
abundance: .; v_gene: TRBV2; j_gene: TRBJ2-7; d_gene: TRBD1; len: 14; CDR3aa: CASTRDRSTYEQYF; CDR3nt: TGTGCCAGCACCCGGGACAGGAGTACCTACGAGCAGTACTTC
abundance: .; v_gene: TRBV19; j_gene: TRBJ2-3; d_gene: TRBD2; len: 14; CDR3aa: CASRTSGGPDTQYF; CDR3nt: TGTGCCAGTAGGACTAGCGGGGGACCAGATACGCAGTATTTT
abundance: .; v_gene: TRBV19; j_gene: TRBJ2-5; d_gene: .; len: 15; CDR3aa: CASSTPSAGPETQYF; CDR3nt: TGTGCCAGTAGTACCCCCTCGGCAGGGCCAGAGACCCAGTACTTC
abundance: .; v_gene: TRBV5-4; j_gene: TRBJ2-1; d_gene: TRBD2; len: 16; CDR3aa: CASSPTSGGAYNEQFF; CDR3nt: TGTGCCAGCAGCCCTACTAGCGGGGGAGCATACAATGAGCAGTTCTTC
abundance: .; v_gene: TRBV28; j_gene: TRBJ1-5; d_gene: TRBD1; len: 16; CDR3aa: CASSSGTGDLRQPQHF; CDR3nt: TGTGCCAGCAGCTCGGGGACAGGGGATCTCCGTCAGCCCCAGCATTTT
abundance: once; v_gene: TRBV11-2; j_gene: TRBJ2-2; d_gene: .; len: 16; CDR3aa: CASSLRAGLNTGELFF; CDR3nt: TGTGCCAGCAGCCTAAGGGCGGGGTTGAACACCGGGGAGCTGTTTTTT
abundance: .; v_gene: TRBV5-3; j_gene: TRBJ1-2; d_gene: .; len: 17; CDR3aa: CARTQVVQGVHWYGYTF; CDR3nt: TGTGCCAGAACCCAAGTGGTACAGGGTGTTCATTGGTATGGCTACACCTTC
abundance: .; v_gene: TRBV28; j_gene: TRBJ2-3; d_gene: TRBD2; len: 15; CDR3aa: CASSFRRGDTDTQYF; CDR3nt: TGTGCCAGCAGTTTTCGGCGGGGGGACACAGATACGCAGTATTTT
abundance: .; v_gene: TRBV19; j_gene: TRBJ1-5; d_gene: TRBD1; len: 14; CDR3aa: CASGSDRDNQPQHF; CDR3nt: TGTGCCAGTGGATCGGACAGGGACAATCAGCCCCAGCATTTT
abundance: .; v_gene: TRBV12-3/TRBV12-4; j_gene: TRBJ1-1; d_gene: .; len: 13; CDR3aa: CASMRFRDTEAFF; CDR3nt: TGTGCCAGCATGAGGTTCCGCGACACTGAAGCTTTCTTT
abundance: few; v_gene: TRBV2; j_gene: TRBJ2-7; d_gene: .; len: 13; CDR3aa: CASSNTGSYEQYF; CDR3nt: TGTGCCAGCAGCAATACAGGGTCCTACGAGCAGTACTTC
abundance: .; v_gene: TRBV12-3/TRBV12-4; j_gene: TRBJ2-7; d_gene: .; len: 12; CDR3aa: CASSFGGYEQYF; CDR3nt: TGTGCCAGCAGTTTTGGAGGGTACGAGCAGTACTTC
abundance: .; v_gene: TRBV15; j_gene: TRBJ2-1; d_gene: TRBD2; len: 17; CDR3aa: CATSRVKRLAGVNEQFF; CDR3nt: TGTGCCACCAGCAGAGTTAAAAGGCTAGCGGGGGTCAATGAGCAGTTCTTC
abundance: once; v_gene: TRBV4-1; j_gene: TRBJ2-1; d_gene: TRBD2; len: 15; CDR3aa: CASNFPGGSNNEQFF; CDR3nt: TGCGCCAGCAATTTCCCCGGGGGGTCCAACAATGAGCAGTTCTTC